This paragraph covers one TCR beta chain sequence. Its specificity is not known. Germline-derived CDR1 and CDR2 are MNHEY and SVGAGI. This CDR3 contains 15 residues. Trimming cost V 6 bases and J 3 bases; bases outside gene matches: 5. This sample was taken from a study of response to subunit inactivated influenza vaccine. Study-level results: The authors suggested that every seasonal influenza vaccination recruits few new T cells.

TCRdb independently ran MiXCR on the RT-PCR reads; one entry per CDR3 protein. The sample yields about 650,000 distinct CDR3 sequences, around 14% seen once. The sample in question was PBMCs from blood, obtained 12 days after vaccination. This TCR came from a man in his forties or fifties who received an inactivated influenza vaccine. This chain joins TRBV6-5 and TRBJ2-1; 10 nucleotides line up with TRBD2. CDR3 nucleotides: TGTGCCAGCAGATCCTCTAGCGGGGGCTACAATGAGCAGTTCTTC. The encoded protein is CASRSSSGGYNEQFF.